Listed below are T cell receptor beta chains from one sample, sequenced in a study of control samples from healthy donors and cancer patients. The assay was immunoSEQ multiplex PCR, and TCRdb's table has in-frame clones only and misses some. Seen here are under 95,000 clones, 75% to 90% observed once, and the top ten hold over 13%. The specimen sequenced was blood. Receptor source: a middle-aged man in good health. Both conserved end residues are part of each CDR3. D genes are given only for firm matches. Only some rows state a clone size, as once, few, many or a class for expanded clones.

v_gene	j_gene	abundance	d_gene	CDR3aa	CDR3nt
TRBV5-6	TRBJ1-2	once	.	CASSLGRFGYTF	TGTGCCAGCAGCTTGGGGCGGTTTGGCTACACCTTC
TRBV10-3	TRBJ2-2	.	.	CAISETRGGDTGELFF	TGTGCCATCAGTGAGACAAGGGGGGGAGACACCGGGGAGCTGTTTTTT
TRBV6-6	TRBJ1-3	.	.	CASSHSQGGNTIYF	TGTGCCAGCAGTCACTCCCAGGGGGGAAACACCATATATTTT
TRBV25-1	TRBJ1-4	.	.	CASSDYRAIDEKLFF	TGTGCCAGCAGTGACTACCGGGCCATCGATGAAAAACTGTTTTTT
TRBV3-1/TRBV3-2	TRBJ2-5	.	TRBD1	CASSSGQGPETQYF	TGTGCCAGCAGCTCCGGACAGGGGCCGGAGACCCAGTACTTC
TRBV5-1	TRBJ2-7	.	.	CASSLYGGTYEQYF	TGCGCCAGCAGCTTGTATGGAGGGACCTACGAGCAGTACTTC
TRBV5-4	TRBJ1-1	few	.	CASSSRQTQNTEAFF	TGTGCCAGCAGCTCCCGACAGACACAGAACACTGAAGCTTTCTTT
TRBV5-6	TRBJ2-1	.	.	CASSSLANSGPYNEQFF	TGTGCCAGCAGCTCGTTGGCGAATAGCGGCCCCTACAATGAGCAGTTCTTC
TRBV5-4	TRBJ1-1	few	.	CASYRDLNTEAFF	TGTGCCAGCTACCGGGACTTGAACACTGAAGCTTTCTTT
TRBV11-3	TRBJ2-7	once	.	CASSSSRFSYEQYF	TGTGCCAGCAGCTCCTCAAGGTTCTCCTACGAGCAGTACTTC
TRBV18	TRBJ1-3	few	.	CASSVDSGNTIYF	TGTGCCAGCTCGGTGGACTCTGGAAACACCATATATTTT
TRBV10-3	TRBJ2-3	.	.	CAIKPAISTDTQYF	TGTGCCATCAAGCCAGCGATAAGCACAGATACGCAGTATTTT
TRBV18	TRBJ2-3	.	TRBD1	CASSPQTGRTDTQYF	TGTGCCAGCTCACCACAGACAGGGCGCACAGATACGCAGTATTTT
TRBV2	TRBJ2-1	few	.	CASVSDPEGEQFF	TGTGCCAGCGTGAGCGACCCGGAGGGTGAGCAGTTCTTC
TRBV9	TRBJ2-3	.	TRBD2	CASSAYLAGATDTQYF	TGTGCCAGCAGCGCCTACTTAGCGGGTGCCACAGATACGCAGTATTTT
TRBV7-3	TRBJ1-1	.	.	CASSSMSVGTEAFF	TGTGCCAGCAGCTCAATGAGCGTGGGGACTGAAGCTTTCTTT
TRBV5-4	TRBJ2-1	few	.	CASSSSGRTNYNEQFF	TGTGCCAGCAGCTCCTCCGGCAGGACTAATTACAATGAGCAGTTCTTC
TRBV4-1	TRBJ1-1	.	.	CASSQVPLGVNTEAFF	TGCGCCAGCAGCCAAGTTCCCTTGGGGGTTAACACTGAAGCTTTCTTT
TRBV11-3	TRBJ2-1	.	.	CASSLVGLSSYNEQFF	TGTGCCAGCAGCTTAGTTGGACTGAGCTCCTACAATGAGCAGTTCTTC
TRBV11-3	TRBJ2-7	.	.	CASSKISSYEQYF	TGTGCCAGCAGCAAGATTAGCTCCTACGAGCAGTACTTC
TRBV24-1	TRBJ1-5	.	.	CATSDPRTAAGPQHF	TGTGCCACCAGTGACCCCAGGACGGCCGCAGGGCCCCAGCATTTT
TRBV2	TRBJ2-5	.	TRBD1	CASSSPDRGGSETQYF	TGTGCCAGCAGTTCCCCTGACAGGGGTGGATCCGAGACCCAGTACTTC
TRBV5-1	TRBJ1-4	.	.	CASSSTGTVNEKLFF	TGCGCCAGCAGCTCGACCGGGACCGTCAATGAAAAACTGTTTTTT